This note documents a single T cell receptor (beta chain) sequence. This specimen comes from a study of blood T cell repertoires in COVID-19. For the study at large: T cells, B-cell-depleted T cells, or PBMCs supplied cDNA or gDNA.

Libraries were prepared by immunoSEQ multiplex PCR; TCRdb keeps only in-frame clonotypes and omits some of them. The table includes more than 90,000 clones, about 85% detected once. With V trimmed by 5 bases and J by 4 bases, 13 bases remained unmatched. CDR1 is MNHEY and CDR2 is SMNVEV in the germline V gene (reference sequence). The length of the CDR3 is 16 residues. Sequencing used peripheral blood. The chain recombines TRBV27 with TRBJ2-5; 7 positions agree with TRBD1. This TCR came from a man at least 80 years old with acute or convalescent COVID-19. In nucleotides, the CDR3 is TGTGCCAGCAGTCCCCGGGTGCTAAGGGGGCCAGAGACCCAGTACTTC. Its translation is CASSPRVLRGPETQYF.